This TCR beta chain was sequenced during a study of blood T cell repertoires in COVID-19. Study information: Acute and convalescent COVID-19 samples came from the United States, Italy and Spain. PBMCs, B-cell-depleted T cells, or T cells provided the cDNA or gDNA that made up the material.

Using immunoSEQ multiplex PCR, the repertoire was profiled, and TCRdb retains in-frame clones only, with some absent. This table holds 110,000 to 150,000 clones, roughly 80% found once. Those who participated ranged in age from roughly 18 to 90 years and resided in about two dozen US areas. Researchers sorted participants into cohorts using their self-reported clinical history. Germline V lookup: CDR1 GTSNPN, CDR2 SVGIG (reference sequence). The CDR3 length is 13 residues. Trimming left V 2 bases short and J 3 bases short, with 10 bases between. Sample: PBMCs or T cells enriched from blood (not recorded which). The sequence derives from a man between 50 and 59 years old who had recovered from COVID-19. The rearrangement uses TRBV30 and TRBJ2-5, with D possibly TRBD1 on 5 matching bases. The CDR3 DNA sequence: TGTGCCTGGAGTATGGGGCCCAAAGAGACCCAGTACTTC. Encoded protein: CAWSMGPKETQYF. Based on the CDR3 plus reference TRBV30 and TRBJ2-5, the full variable domain is SQTIHQWPATLVQPVGSPLSLECTVEGTSNPNLYWYRQAAGRGLQLLFYSVGIGQISSEVPQNLSASRPQDRQFILSSKKLLLSDSGFYLCAWSMGPKETQYFGPGTRLLVL.